Each of the 4 T cell receptor beta chains below was sequenced from the same sample in a study of cytomegalovirus exposure and HLA in healthy donors. The PCR contained 60 Vbeta and 13 Jbeta primers. Generated by immunoSEQ multiplex PCR, the TCRdb table keeps only in-frame clones and is missing some. The data contain 100,000 to 150,000 clones, 80% of them singletons. Material for sequencing was PBMCs. These receptors all come from a woman in her thirties or forties in good health and CMV-seronegative.

This chain joins TRBV9 and TRBJ2-2; maybe TRBD1 (6 bases). V gave up 4 bases and J gave up 8 bases, with 15 bases separating them. The CDR3 loop spans 14 amino acids. Germline assignment: CDR1 SGDLS and CDR2 YYNGEE. The CDR3 DNA sequence: TGTGCCAGCAGCCCGCTGGGGGCCTCAGGGGAGCTGTTTTTT. Amino acids: CASSPLGASGELFF. Supplemented by reference TRBV9 and TRBJ2-2, the full variable domain reads DSGVTQTPKHLITATGQRVTLRCSPRSGDLSVYWYQQSLDQGLQFLIQYYNGEERAKGNILERFSAQQFPDLHSELNLSSLELGDSALYFCASSPLGASGELFFGEGSRLTVL.

J is TRBJ1-4 and V is TRBV19; no clear D gene. V lost 9 bases and J 1 base, leaving 9 bases between the germline ends. The CDR3 is 13 amino acids. In germline, CDR1 is LNHDA, CDR2 SQIVND (reference sequence). CDR3 sequence: CASAQRTNEKLFF. DNA for the CDR3: TGTGCCAGCGCACAGAGAACTAATGAAAAACTGTTTTTT.

A remark on this clone: An end of the junction does not agree with germline; a read error may underlie this. Different DNA sequences within this sample yield the same CDR3. The V gene is TRBV29-1, the J gene TRBJ1-6; D is ambiguous. This CDR3 spans 13 amino acids. CDR1 is SQVTM and CDR2 is ANQGSEA in the germline V gene. This chain's CDR3 is CSVGGRANSPLHF. The CDR3 nucleotides are TGCAGCGTTGGAGGGAGGGCCAATTCGCCCCTCCACTTT.

The chain recombines TRBV19 with TRBJ1-2; 7 nucleotides line up with TRBD1. Germline assignment: CDR1 LNHDA and CDR2 SQIVND (reference sequence). V shed 5 bases, J shed 5 bases, and the junction held 5 bases outside the gene matches. The CDR3 is made up of 13 amino acids. CDR3: CASSASTGYGYTF. The CDR3, as DNA: TGTGCCAGTAGTGCGTCGACAGGGTATGGCTACACCTTC.